What follows are 26 T cell receptor beta chains derived from one specimen sequenced in a study of CD8 T cells in Susac syndrome. The RNA input was about 0.45 to 1 ug, and it was reverse transcribed with random hexamers. TCRdb processed the immunoSEQ multiplex PCR reads anew with MiXCR; each CDR3 protein has one entry. The sample gives 85,000 to 120,000 distinct CDR3 sequences, roughly 94% of which show up once; over 0.4% is in the top ten. The sample taken for sequencing was CD8+ T cells from PBMCs. Receptors originate from a human donor with Susac syndrome.

In this sample, this clonotype turned up once. V is TRBV9 and J is TRBJ2-1; no reliable D call. The germline V gene has CDR1 SGDLS and CDR2 YYNGEE. V lost 4 bases, J lost 6 bases, and 14 bases lay in between. This CDR3 has 14 amino acids. In DNA form, the CDR3 reads TGTGCCAGCAGCTCCGGGTCCATGGGCAATGAGCAGTTCTTC. Translated: CASSSGSMGNEQFF.

The rearrangement uses TRBV3-1 and TRBJ2-7; the D gene is possibly TRBD2 (6 bases). The CDR3 length is 16 residues. Trimming cost V 0 bases and J 0 bases, with 12 bases left between them. CDR1 is LGHDT and CDR2 is YNNKEL in the germline V gene (reference sequence). As DNA, the CDR3 is TGTGCCAGCAGCCAAGATGGCGGGGTGAACTCCTACGAGCAGTACTTC. Amino acid sequence: CASSQDGGVNSYEQYF.

This clonotype appeared once. V usage is TRBV2 and J usage is TRBJ1-6, with D maybe TRBD1 (5 bases). This CDR3 has 14 residues. Trimming shortened V by 4 bases and J by 7 bases, and 11 bases separated the two germline ends. Looked up from germline, CDR1 is SNHLY and CDR2 is FYNNEI. CDR3 protein: CASSAGPINSPLHF. The CDR3 nucleotides read TGTGCCAGCAGTGCGGGACCCATCAATTCACCCCTCCACTTT.

The chain is built from TRBV4-1 and TRBJ2-1, with D possibly TRBD1 on 5 matching bases. Trimming took 5 bases from V and 1 from J, leaving 12 bases between them. This CDR3 contains 15 residues. Germline V lookup: CDR1 MGHRA, CDR2 YSYEKL. CDR3 bases: TGCGCCAGCAGCACCCCACAGGAGTCCTACAATGAGCAGTTCTTC. Its translation: CASSTPQESYNEQFF.

This chain joins TRBV4-1 and TRBJ2-3, with a tentative D call TRBD2 (5 bases). The CDR3 loop spans 14 amino acids. Germline values: CDR1 MGHRA, CDR2 YSYEKL. Trimming removed 4 bases from V and 6 bases from J, with 14 bases in between. The CDR3, as DNA: TGCGCCAGCAGCCCCAGCCTCACTAGTGATACGCAGTATTTT. Its protein is CASSPSLTSDTQYF.

The chain carries TRBV9 and TRBJ1-1, with no clear D. Trimming left V 5 bases short and J 1 base short, with 12 bases between. CDR3 length: 14 amino acids. CDR1 SGDLS and CDR2 YYNGEE come from the germline V gene. CDR3 amino acids: CASSENGWNTEAFF. The CDR3 DNA follows: TGTGCCAGCAGTGAAAACGGGTGGAACACTGAAGCTTTCTTT.

A single count supports this clonotype. The V gene is TRBV25-1, the J gene TRBJ2-7, with D perhaps TRBD1 (5 bases). From germline, CDR1 is MGHDK and CDR2 SYGVNS. This CDR3 comprises 13 residues. The V end was cut by 10 bases, the J end by 0 bases, with 13 bases between. The DNA for the CDR3 is TGTGCCACCCAGACAGCTGACTCCTACGAGCAGTACTTC. Encoded protein: CATQTADSYEQYF.

The genes are TRBV5-1 and TRBJ1-1, with D hard to call. Germline-derived CDR1 and CDR2 are SGHRS and YFSETQ. The CDR3 has 15 amino acids. V lost 4 bases and J lost 0, with 13 bases in between. The CDR3 bases are TGCGCCAGCAGCCCCTCGGGCCCCATGAACACTGAAGCTTTCTTT. Its translation: CASSPSGPMNTEAFF.

The V and J genes are TRBV27 and TRBJ2-1; D is unclear. The germline V gene has CDR1 MNHEY and CDR2 SMNVEV (reference sequence). This CDR3 region has 13 residues. V lost 5 bases and J 6 bases, leaving 11 bases between the germline ends. The DNA for the CDR3 is TGTGCCAGCAGTCCCGGACGATTCAATGAGCAGTTCTTC. This encodes CASSPGRFNEQFF.

CDR3 nucleotides: TGTGCCACCAGCATGCACCTAGTCCCAGGGGAAGATACGCAGTATTTT. It translates to CATSMHLVPGEDTQYF. The V and J genes are TRBV15 and TRBJ2-3, with D possibly matching TRBD1 (6 bases). Trimming stripped 4 bases from V and 5 bases from J, with 19 bases between. CDR1 LNHNV and CDR2 YYDKDF come from the germline V gene (reference sequence). This CDR3 has 16 residues.

The chain recombines TRBV7-9 with TRBJ2-2, with D possibly matching TRBD1 (5 bases). CDR3 size: 15 residues. The germline CDR1 and CDR2 sequences are SEHNR and FQNEAQ (reference sequence). Trimming pared 5 bases from V and 3 bases from J, leaving 13 bases between. The CDR3 region is CASSAVGRDTGELFF. In DNA, the CDR3 is TGTGCCAGCAGCGCCGTGGGGCGCGACACCGGGGAGCTGTTTTTT.

The sample holds one count of this clonotype. The rearrangement uses TRBV15 and TRBJ1-2; TRBD1 agrees at 7 bases. CDR3 length equals 14 residues. With 5 bases clipped from V and 4 bases from J, the junction kept 7 bases outside the gene matches. Germline V gene sequence: CDR1 LNHNV, CDR2 YYDKDF (reference sequence). The CDR3 protein is CATSGDSLRYGYTF. CDR3 in DNA: TGTGCCACCAGCGGGGACAGCCTGCGCTATGGCTACACCTTC.

This clonotype was seen only once. The chain recombines TRBV5-6 with TRBJ2-6; a weak D match, TRBD1 (6 bases). The CDR3 length is 14 residues. CDR1 is SGHDT, CDR2 YYEEEE, per germline. Trimming removed 3 bases at V and 3 bases at J, with 7 bases between. The CDR3 spells CASSSGVGANVLTF. The CDR3 DNA sequence: TGTGCCAGCAGCTCAGGGGTTGGGGCCAACGTCCTGACTTTC.

This rearrangement joins TRBV11-2 to TRBJ2-1; D remains ambiguous. The V and J ends lost 6 bases and 0 bases respectively, with 9 bases between them. The CDR3 contains 14 residues. CDR1 is SGHAT, CDR2 FQNNGV, per germline. Here the CDR3 DNA reads TGTGCCAGCAGGTCGATGGACTCCTACAATGAGCAGTTCTTC. This codes for CASRSMDSYNEQFF.

CDR3 amino acids: CATSGGVGGETQYF. The CDR3 DNA is TGTGCCACCAGCGGAGGGGTGGGAGGAGAGACCCAGTACTTC. V is TRBV15 and J is TRBJ2-5; maybe TRBD2 (6 bases). The V gene lost 5 bases and the J gene lost 4 bases, with 14 bases spanning the gap. The germline CDR1 and CDR2 sequences are LNHNV and YYDKDF (reference sequence). CDR3 length: 14 residues.

The chain uses TRBV23-1 and TRBJ2-5; TRBD1 agrees at 7 bases. TRBV23-1 is annotated as an ORF whose role is uncertain. With 0 bases clipped from V and 0 bases from J, the junction kept 4 bases outside the gene matches. This CDR3 comprises 16 residues. The CDR3 DNA is TGCGCCAGCAGTCAATCTCGGGACAGCTACCAAGAGACCCAGTACTTC. It yields the protein CASSQSRDSYQETQYF.

The chain is built from TRBV27 and TRBJ1-1; 7 bases fit TRBD1. Germline CDR1 reads MNHEY; CDR2 reads SMNVEV (reference sequence). Trimming took 2 bases from V and 1 from J; bases not matched to a gene: 1. The CDR3 spans 14 residues. CDR3 protein: CASSLQGGNTEAFF. As DNA, the CDR3 is TGTGCCAGCAGTTTACAGGGGGGGAACACTGAAGCTTTCTTT.

The V and J genes are TRBV20-1 and TRBJ2-7; 11 bases fit TRBD1. The CDR3 runs to 15 residues. CDR1 is DFQATT, CDR2 SNEGSKA, per germline (reference sequence). J lost 2 bases, V lost 2 bases, and 5 bases had no gene match. The CDR3 sequence: CSARQPGQGAYEQYF. The DNA for the CDR3 is TGCAGTGCTAGACAGCCGGGACAGGGGGCCTACGAGCAGTACTTC.

The V and J genes are TRBV13 and TRBJ2-5, with TRBD1 as a possible D gene (6 bases). Germline loops: CDR1 PRHDT, CDR2 FYEKMQ (reference sequence). Between the trimmed V and J ends, which lost 5 bases and 2 bases, there was a span of 15 bases. The CDR3 sequence is 15 residues long. The CDR3 region is CASSPPRGDQETQYF. DNA of the CDR3: TGTGCCAGCAGCCCTCCCAGGGGCGATCAAGAGACCCAGTACTTC.

CDR3 nucleotide sequence: TGTGCCAGCAGCGTGGGGGCCTTAAACAATGAGCAGTTCTTC. Residues: CASSVGALNNEQFF. The chain links TRBV14 to TRBJ2-1; D is perhaps TRBD1 (6 bases). The V gene lost 5 bases and the J gene lost 5 bases, with 13 bases spanning the gap. CDR3 length equals 14 residues. Germline V lookup: CDR1 SGHDN, CDR2 FVKESK.

The sample holds one count of this clonotype. The V call is TRBV4-1, the J call TRBJ1-4; D uncertain. Germline V gene data show CDR1 as MGHRA and CDR2 as YSYEKL. Trimming left V 8 bases short and J 5 bases short, with 6 bases between. The CDR3 is made up of 11 amino acids. Here the CDR3 reads CASEGNEKLFF. The CDR3 DNA reads TGCGCCAGCGAAGGGAATGAAAAACTGTTTTTT.

The chain has TRBV9 and TRBJ2-3; D is perhaps TRBD1 (5 bases). The ends were cut back, 1 base at V and 4 bases at J, with 7 bases in the middle. Germline CDR1 SGDLS, CDR2 YYNGEE. This CDR3 has 13 amino acids. CDR3 loop: CASSVQGPDTQYF. CDR3 in DNA: TGTGCCAGCAGCGTACAGGGCCCAGATACGCAGTATTTT.

The rearrangement links TRBV7-9 to TRBJ2-2, with D perhaps TRBD1 or TRBD2 (5 bases each). The CDR3 covers 14 residues. Germline CDR1 SEHNR, CDR2 FQNEAQ (reference sequence). V shed 2 bases and J shed 8 bases, with 12 bases lying between them. CDR3 residues: CASSLSSGTGELFF. CDR3 nucleotide sequence: TGTGCCAGCAGCTTATCGTCAGGGACGGGGGAGCTGTTTTTT.

This clonotype was recorded once. The chain combines TRBV20-1 with TRBJ1-1; TRBD1 matches 7 bases. Germline V CDR1 and CDR2: DFQATT, SNEGSKA (reference sequence). This CDR3 has 14 amino acids. J gave up 8 bases and V 5 bases, and 14 bases lay outside the gene matches. Here the CDR3 reads CSAARHDRDPEAFF. The CDR3 nucleotides read TGCAGTGCTGCCCGCCACGACAGGGACCCAGAAGCTTTCTTT.

The chain joins TRBV25-1 to TRBJ1-1; 8 bases agree with TRBD1. The J segment lost 1 base and the V segment lost 10 bases, leaving 8 bases of the junction unmatched. The CDR3 runs 14 residues. Germline V gives CDR1 MGHDK, CDR2 SYGVNS. The CDR3 DNA reads TGTGCCACTTCAGGACAGGGCCCGAACACTGAAGCTTTCTTT. Its protein is CATSGQGPNTEAFF.

This clonotype was seen a single time. The V call is TRBV11-2, the J call TRBJ2-7; a possible D gene is TRBD1 (5 bases). Germline CDR1 SGHAT, CDR2 FQNNGV. The CDR3 has 14 amino acids. V lost 6 bases and J 2 bases, leaving 14 bases between the germline ends. The chain's CDR3 is CASSKPGIPYEQYF. In nucleotides, the CDR3 is TGTGCCAGCAGTAAGCCAGGGATACCCTACGAGCAGTACTTC.